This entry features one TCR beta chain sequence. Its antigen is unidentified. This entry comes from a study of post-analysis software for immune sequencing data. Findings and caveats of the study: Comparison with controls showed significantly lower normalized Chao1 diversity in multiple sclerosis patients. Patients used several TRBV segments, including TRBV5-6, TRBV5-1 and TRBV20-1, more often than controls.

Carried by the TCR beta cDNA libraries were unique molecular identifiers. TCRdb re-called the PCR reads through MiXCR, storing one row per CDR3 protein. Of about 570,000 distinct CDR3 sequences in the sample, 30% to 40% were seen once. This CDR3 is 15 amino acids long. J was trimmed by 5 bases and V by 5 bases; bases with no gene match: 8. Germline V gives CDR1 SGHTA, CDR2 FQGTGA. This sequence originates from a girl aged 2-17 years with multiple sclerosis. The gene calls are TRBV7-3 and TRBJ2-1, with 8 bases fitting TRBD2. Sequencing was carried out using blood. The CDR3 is CASSPTGGRDNEQFF. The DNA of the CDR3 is TGTGCCAGCAGCCCCACGGGGGGGCGGGACAATGAGCAGTTCTTC.